A single sample gave rise to the 20 T cell receptor beta chains below, sequenced in a study of T-cell memory formation after mild COVID-19. A single record per CDR3 protein comes from TCRdb applying MiXCR to the 5' RACE reads. This sample yields some 65,000 distinct CDR3 sequences, of which 16% are seen a single time; about a third belongs to the top ten. The specimen sequenced was PBMCs or a T cell subset sorted from them (not recorded which). These receptor sequences come from an adult woman who had mild COVID-19 (a few samples of this study predate the infection). Cell type and time point are not known.

The gene calls are TRBV12-3 or TRBV12-4 and TRBJ2-7, with D possibly called TRBD1 or TRBD2 (5 bases each). The CDR3 has 13 residues. The V end lost 4 bases, the J end lost 2 bases, and 9 bases lay between the germline ends. CDR3 bases: TGTGCCAGCAGTTGGGGACGGGCCTACGAGCAGTACTTC. Protein sequence: CASSWGRAYEQYF.

This sequence joins TRBV5-1 and TRBJ2-5; the match to TRBD2 covers 9 bases. CDR1 and CDR2 (germline): SGHRS, YFSETQ. The CDR3 length is 18 residues. V shed 0 bases and J 1 base; nucleotides not matched to a gene: 10. CDR3 coding DNA: TGCGCCAGCAGCTTGGTGCTGTCTAGCGGGGACCTCCAAGAGACCCAGTACTTC. This translates into CASSLVLSSGDLQETQYF.

This clonotype was seen a handful of times. J is TRBJ2-1 and V is TRBV7-9; perhaps D is TRBD1 or TRBD2 (6 bases each). Trimming took 1 base from V and 5 from J, leaving 21 bases between them. The CDR3 contains 18 residues. Looked up from germline, CDR1 is SEHNR and CDR2 is FQNEAQ (reference sequence). The CDR3 spells CASSLGLRDSGAHNEQFF. Written as DNA, the CDR3 is TGTGCCAGCAGCTTAGGACTACGGGACTCGGGGGCGCACAATGAGCAGTTCTTC.

V gene TRBV11-1 combines with J gene TRBJ2-7; 7 nucleotides agree with TRBD1. The CDR3 sequence is 12 residues long. Germline V gene sequence: CDR1 SGHAT, CDR2 FQDESV (reference sequence). The ends lost 5 bases at V and 5 bases at J; junction bases unmatched: 3. This CDR3 is CASSETGHEQYF. The CDR3 DNA follows: TGTGCCAGCAGCGAGACAGGGCACGAGCAGTACTTC.

The V and J genes are TRBV6-5 and TRBJ2-7; TRBD2 is a possible D gene (6 bases). The CDR3 consists of 14 residues. V lost 6 bases to trimming and J lost 3 bases, with 15 bases between them. The germline V gene encodes CDR1 MNHEY and CDR2 SVGAGI. CDR3 in amino acids: CASRRGGSDYEQYF. The CDR3 DNA reads TGTGCCAGCAGACGCGGAGGGTCGGACTACGAGCAGTACTTC.

This chain uses TRBV3-1 with TRBJ2-3; no clear D gene. CDR3 size: 16 residues. Germline-derived CDR1 and CDR2 are LGHDT and YNNKEL (reference sequence). The ends were cut back, 2 bases at V and 6 bases at J, with 18 bases in the middle. This CDR3 reads CASSQRVMTDDDTQYF. CDR3 bases: TGTGCCAGCAGCCAAAGGGTCATGACCGACGACGATACGCAGTATTTT.

The gene calls are TRBV11-2 and TRBJ1-1; 7 bases are shared with TRBD1. Germline V CDR1 and CDR2: SGHAT, FQNNGV. J was trimmed by 9 bases and V by 0 bases; bases with no gene match: 7. The CDR3 is 14 amino acids. DNA of the CDR3: TGTGCCAGCAGCTTAGAAGGGGGCTCAAGCAAAGCTTTCTTT. Translated: CASSLEGGSSKAFF.

This clonotype occurred once. V and J are TRBV30 and TRBJ2-7; no clear D gene. The length of the CDR3 is 11 residues. Germline V CDR1 and CDR2: GTSNPN, SVGIG (reference sequence). Trimming removed 1 base from V and 2 bases from J, with 3 bases in between. CDR3 bases: TGTGCCTGGAGTGAGACCTACGAGCAGTACTTC. Amino acids: CAWSETYEQYF.

This clonotype was seen only a few times. The rearrangement uses TRBV9 and TRBJ2-5; 8 nucleotides agree with TRBD2. V was clipped by 4 bases and J by 4 bases; unmatched bases: 6. CDR1 and CDR2 (germline): SGDLS, YYNGEE. The CDR3 is made up of 14 amino acids. CDR3: CASSTTSDLETQYF. DNA for the CDR3: TGTGCCAGCAGCACGACTAGCGATCTAGAGACCCAGTACTTC.

The rearrangement joins TRBV12-3 or TRBV12-4 to TRBJ2-1; D gene ambiguous. The V end was cut by 6 bases, the J end by 4 bases, with 19 bases between. This CDR3 region has 16 residues. DNA for the CDR3: TGTGCCAGCAGCTCCCCGGCCTTAACTTCATACAATGAGCAGTTCTTC. Its protein is CASSSPALTSYNEQFF.

The rearrangement links TRBV4-3 to TRBJ2-7; 7 nucleotides match TRBD1. CDR1 is LGHNA, CDR2 YSLEER, per germline. The CDR3 extends over 15 amino acids. Unmatched junction bases numbered 8, after V lost 1 base and J lost 5 bases. DNA of the CDR3: TGCGCCAGCAGCCAAGGACAGGGTGGTATAAACGAGCAGTACTTC. This translates into CASSQGQGGINEQYF.

This clonotype was counted a few times. The CDR3, as DNA: TGTGCCAGCAGACCGCGAATGAACACTGAAGCTTTCTTT. Translated, it gives CASRPRMNTEAFF. The chain employs TRBV5-5 and TRBJ1-1, with unresolved D. Trimming cost V 5 bases and J 0 bases, with 8 bases left between them. The CDR3 runs 13 residues. CDR1 and CDR2 from the germline V gene are SGHKS and YYEKEE (reference sequence). Combining the CDR3 with reference TRBV5-5 and TRBJ1-1 gives the whole variable domain DAGVTQSPTHLIKTRGQQVTLRCSPISGHKSVSWYQQVLGQGPQFIFQYYEKEERGRGNFPDRFSARQFPNYSSELNVNALLLGDSALYLCASRPRMNTEAFFGQGTRLTVV.

This clonotype was seen more than once but under ten times. CDR3 DNA: TGTGCCAGCAGCTCCACTAGCGCCTCAAAAAGCGATGAGCAGTTCTTC. It yields the protein CASSSTSASKSDEQFF. This rearrangement joins TRBV7-9 to TRBJ2-1; 7 bases align to TRBD2. Trimming cost V 4 bases and J 8 bases; bases outside gene matches: 14. Germline V lookup: CDR1 SEHNR, CDR2 FQNEAQ (reference sequence). The CDR3 spans 16 residues.

This clonotype was picked up many times. V gene TRBV5-1 combines with J gene TRBJ1-1; no clear D. The CDR3 runs to 15 residues. Germline V gene sequence: CDR1 SGHRS, CDR2 YFSETQ. With 0 bases removed from V and 6 bases from J, the gap between germline ends came to 15 bases. This CDR3 reads CASSLGVTVVPEAFF. The CDR3 DNA follows: TGCGCCAGCAGCTTGGGCGTTACGGTTGTCCCTGAAGCTTTCTTT.

In its sample, this clonotype was seen a few times. The rearrangement links TRBV30 to TRBJ2-7, with 11 positions matching TRBD2. The V gene end was trimmed by 3 bases and the J gene end by 4 bases; junction bases not matched to a gene: 2. The germline gives CDR1 GTSNPN, CDR2 SVGIG (reference sequence). The CDR3 is 13 amino acids. The CDR3 reads CAWRLAGGYEQYF. CDR3 in DNA: TGTGCCTGGAGATTAGCGGGAGGGTACGAGCAGTACTTC.

This clonotype was seen a few times. The chain has TRBV4-1 and TRBJ2-3; TRBD1 or TRBD2 may be the D gene (5 bases each). There are 16 residues in the CDR3. Germline values: CDR1 MGHRA, CDR2 YSYEKL. V was clipped by 1 base and J by 2 bases, with 13 bases between them. The CDR3 DNA is TGCGCCAGCAGCCAAGTGGGTCTCGGGGCCACAGATACGCAGTATTTT. It codes for CASSQVGLGATDTQYF.

This clonotype was counted a few times. CDR3 DNA sequence: TGTGCCAGCACCCTAGATACCTACGAGCAGTACTTC. Its protein product is CASTLDTYEQYF. This chain links TRBV12-3 or TRBV12-4 with TRBJ2-7; D gene ambiguous. V was trimmed by 7 bases and J by 2 bases, leaving 9 bases between them. CDR3 length: 12 amino acids.

The chain joins TRBV12-3 or TRBV12-4 to TRBJ1-2; the D gene is possibly TRBD1 (5 bases). The CDR3 has 13 residues. The V gene lost 3 bases and the J gene lost 8 bases, with 13 bases spanning the gap. CDR3 protein: CASSLQGALGYTF. The CDR3 region has the DNA TGTGCCAGCAGTTTGCAAGGGGCCCTGGGCTACACCTTC.

This clonotype was detected a few times. The chain recombines TRBV13 with TRBJ2-3, with 13 bases that match TRBD2. This CDR3 has 16 residues. V lost 5 bases, J lost 5 bases, and 7 bases stayed unmatched. CDR1 is PRHDT, CDR2 FYEKMQ, per germline (reference sequence). The CDR3 sequence: CASSLGLAGEKDTQYF. CDR3 nucleotides: TGTGCCAGCAGCCTCGGACTAGCGGGGGAAAAAGATACGCAGTATTTT.

A few counts support this clonotype. The chain links TRBV4-1 to TRBJ1-2; TRBD1 aligns across 8 bases. The CDR3 has 15 amino acids. Germline V gene data show CDR1 as MGHRA and CDR2 as YSYEKL. V lost 2 bases to trimming and J lost 2 bases; unmatched junction nucleotides: 4. CDR3 loop: CASSQKQGVNYGYTF. The CDR3 DNA reads TGCGCCAGCAGCCAAAAACAGGGGGTGAACTATGGCTACACCTTC.